This T cell receptor beta chain derives from a study of T cell changes during pregnancy in multiple sclerosis. This table comes from immunoSEQ multiplex PCR, and its TCRdb copy is limited to in-frame clones, with some not included. This sample has 85,000 to 130,000 clones, with 85% to 95% found just once. V lost 0 bases and J lost 5, with 8 bases in between. The CDR3 spans 13 residues. Germline-derived CDR1 and CDR2 are SGHNT and YYREEE (reference sequence). The clonotype originates from a female donor with multiple sclerosis, enrolled in a pregnancy study. The chain uses TRBV5-4 and TRBJ1-2, with D hard to call. The sequencing used peripheral blood, collected after pregnancy. CDR3 loop: CASSLALEYGYTF. The CDR3 nucleotides read TGTGCCAGCAGCTTGGCCTTGGAGTATGGCTACACCTTC.